A selection of T cell receptor beta chains follows, all from one sample in a study of cytomegalovirus exposure and HLA in healthy donors. Profiled with immunoSEQ multiplex PCR; TCRdb holds only in-frame clones, not every one. Of around 140,000 clones listed, 65% to 85% are singletons. The sequenced material came from PBMCs. These receptors originate from a male donor in good health and CMV-seronegative. The CDR3 runs from the conserved cysteine through the conserved F or W. A D gene is named only where the DNA matches it firmly. Rows give clone size only sometimes, using once, few, many, or a class for an expanded clone.

TRBD2,18,.,TRBV14,TRBJ2-7,CASSQRFSGGGLSYEQYF,TGTGCCAGCAGCCAACGGTTCAGTGGCGGGGGGCTTTCTTACGAGCAGTACTTC
TRBD2,15,.,TRBV9,TRBJ2-3,CASTSTSGSTDTQYF,TGTGCCAGCACCTCGACTAGCGGTAGCACAGATACGCAGTATTTT
TRBD2,17,.,TRBV4-1,TRBJ2-7,CASSQDGYSGLGYEQYF,TGCGCCAGCAGCCAAGATGGTTACTCGGGACTAGGTTACGAGCAGTACTTC
TRBD1,14,once,TRBV18,TRBJ1-6,CASSSGTGYNPLHF,TGTGCCAGCTCATCCGGGACAGGGTACAATCCCCTCCACTTT
TRBD2,15,.,TRBV29-1,TRBJ2-5,CSVDGLLAGGETQYF,TGCAGCGTTGACGGGCTGTTAGCGGGAGGAGAGACCCAGTACTTC
.,12,.,TRBV7-2,TRBJ2-7,CASSSSIYEQYF,TGTGCCAGCAGCTCCTCGATCTACGAGCAGTACTTC
.,13,.,TRBV14,TRBJ2-7,CASSGWSSYEQYF,TGTGCCAGCAGCGGGTGGAGCTCCTACGAGCAGTACTTC
TRBD1,14,once,TRBV30,TRBJ1-2,CAWTLDRVWYGYTF,TGTGCCTGGACCTTGGACAGGGTTTGGTATGGCTACACCTTC
.,15,.,TRBV4-1,TRBJ1-3,CASSQEGRPGNTIYF,TGCGCCAGCAGCCAAGAGGGCAGACCTGGAAACACCATATATTTT
.,12,.,TRBV27,TRBJ2-7,CASSPDMYEQYF,TGTGCCAGCAGTCCCGACATGTACGAGCAGTACTTC
.,13,.,TRBV7-9,TRBJ2-5,CSSSSTSQETQYF,TGTTCCAGCAGTTCGACTAGCCAAGAGACCCAGTACTTC